This T cell receptor beta chain was captured in a study of blood T cell repertoires in COVID-19 (dated by TCRdb to 2018 to 2020). In the study overall: The collaborator samples originated in the United States, Italy and Spain and spanned the acute and convalescent phases of COVID-19. The prospective study material was composed of cDNA or gDNA derived from T cells, B-cell-depleted T cells, or PBMCs. Subjects who had been exposed to COVID-19, were actively infected with it, or had recovered from it provided the deeply sampled blood TCRbeta repertoires that made up the dataset. The repertoires were made available in a free public database intended to serve as a resource for research on the immune response to SARS-CoV-2. The samples were drawn from two sources: the first 160 participants of the ongoing ImmuneRACE study, and fewer than 1,500 subjects contributed by 6 global collaborators. Nearly every sample came with metadata listing a de-identified subject ID, COVID-19 status, age in years and sex. HLA class I and class II types, where available, came from metadata supplied by the sample provider rather than from assay-based typing.

As encoded in the germline V gene, CDR1 is SGHTA while CDR2 is FQGNSA. Trimmed from V: 1 base; trimmed from J: 5 bases; junction bases lacking a gene match: 4. The CDR3 contains 14 residues, cysteine and phenylalanine counted. Here the CDR3 DNA is all that survives: 42 bases in frame from base 1. Regarding this clone: Its antigen is unknown. No base qualities exist here, and no much larger clone lies one base off it.

TCRbeta CDR3 regions were amplified from genomic DNA by means of the immunoSEQ Assay, a bias-controlled multiplex PCR. Concerning the study's data processing: Within the assay, amplification of reference gene primers was used to estimate how many nucleated cells each sample contained. Sequence reads were collapsed and filtered to measure the absolute abundance of every unique TCRbeta CDR3 rearrangement. Productive Simpson clonality was computed per sample as the square root of Simpson's diversity index over productive rearrangements. TCRdb re-hosts the immuneACCESS table, in-frame sequences only. Its copies lack some clones; in the studies checked, an unresolved V gene accounts for under half of them, and the cause for the rest is not known. V, J and clone size are taken as reported in that table, and D and trimming were inferred from the DNA itself. Across this sample there are hundreds of thousands of clones, with roughly 87% seen only once. The ten largest account for 2.5% to 3% of the sample.

Enrolling through a virtual design, the prospective study's participants ranged in age from roughly 18 to 89 years and lived across roughly 23 United States geographic areas. In the prospective study, participants were assigned to cohorts based on the clinical history participants reported in a screening survey and a study questionnaire. Each participant in the prospective study had whole blood, serum and a nasopharyngeal or oropharyngeal swab collected by mobile phlebotomists. Additional blood draws and questionnaires over an approximately 2-month period could optionally be provided by prospective study participants. Blood samples from the prospective study were shipped frozen or at room temperature prior to DNA extraction. Results and caveats for the whole study, not just this receptor: The amount of clinical and demographic metadata varied by source and participant and was provided uncurated.

The clonotype comes from a woman aged 30 to 39 with acute COVID-19. The chain was built from TRBV7-2 and TRBJ2-7, and 8 junctional nucleotides match TRBD2. Sequencing input: PBMCs or T cells enriched from blood (not recorded which). The DNA sequence is TGTGCCAGCAGCTTAGTGGGTAGCGGGGACGAGCAGTACTTC. This translates into CASSLVGSGDEQYF.